These T cell receptor beta chains were read from a single sample in a study of blood T cell repertoires in COVID-19. Sequencing was performed with immunoSEQ multiplex PCR; in TCRdb, only in-frame clones are kept and a portion is missing. The sample includes 25,000 to 30,000 clones, approximately 90% of them seen just once. Sequencing used peripheral blood. The receptors stem from a man between 45 and 60 years old with active COVID-19. The CDR3 runs from the conserved cysteine through the conserved F or W.

j_call v_call cdr3_aa
TRBJ1-1 TRBV2 CASSEEANTEAFF
TRBJ1-2 TRBV19 CASSLGVLYGYTF
TRBJ2-2 TRBV28 CASSSASGTIGKLFF
TRBJ2-7 TRBV30 CAWSGGFEQYF
TRBJ2-7 TRBV6-6 CASSPRGKYEQYF
TRBJ1-4 TRBV6-5 CASSDRVENEKLFF
TRBJ1-4 TRBV5-6 CASRRQGWTNEKLFF
TRBJ2-5 TRBV6-2/TRBV6-3 CASSYPPVETQYF
TRBJ2-5 TRBV28 CASSPYLGTDQETQYF
TRBJ1-2 TRBV5-1 CASSETVNYGYTF
TRBJ1-5 TRBV19 CASRVTGTGPQHF
TRBJ2-7 TRBV19 CASSIDLRGAFTYEQYF
TRBJ1-2 TRBV5-1 CASSSQGSYGYTF
TRBJ2-5 TRBV5-1 CASSLRNPGETQYF
TRBJ2-6 TRBV28 CASSLYREPSGANVLTF
TRBJ2-3 TRBV7-8 CASSPLAGWTDTQYF
TRBJ1-6 TRBV7-8 CASSLDSNYSPLHF